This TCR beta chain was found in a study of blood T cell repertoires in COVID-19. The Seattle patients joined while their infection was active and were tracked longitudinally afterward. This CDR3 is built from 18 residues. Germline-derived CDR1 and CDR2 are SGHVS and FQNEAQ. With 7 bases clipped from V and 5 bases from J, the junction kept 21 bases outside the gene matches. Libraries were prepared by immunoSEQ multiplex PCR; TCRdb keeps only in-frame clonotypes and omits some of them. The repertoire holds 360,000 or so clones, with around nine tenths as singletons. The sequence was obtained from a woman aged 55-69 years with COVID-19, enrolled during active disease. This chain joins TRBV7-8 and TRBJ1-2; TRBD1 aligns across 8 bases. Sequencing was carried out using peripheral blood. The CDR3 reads CASTPSVSRGQGGYGYTF. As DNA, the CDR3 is TGTGCCAGCACCCCTTCGGTTTCCCGCGGACAGGGAGGGTATGGCTACACCTTC.